These 18 T cell receptor beta chains came from one sample sequenced in a study of immune characterization of retroperitoneal liposarcoma (dated by TCRdb to about 2019). The library relied on PCR. TCRdb names NextSeq 500 as the instrument used. The public reads were run again by TCRdb, first through fastp at Q25 and then through MiXCR, and only productive beta chains were kept. Every distinct CDR3 protein forms one entry, paired with its most common genes and DNA. The sample table contains approximately 11,000 distinct CDR3 sequences; only one count was recorded for over 20% of them. The top ten clones comprise around 10% of the sample. The sample consisted of blood. The receptor source for this set is a female donor with retroperitoneal liposarcoma.

This clonotype has a count of ten or more. The gene calls are TRBV11-2 and TRBJ2-5; TRBD1 agrees at 12 bases. Germline V lookup: CDR1 SGHAT, CDR2 FQNNGV. The CDR3 is made up of 17 amino acids. The junction had 10 bases not matched to a gene; V was cut back by 4 bases and J by 4 bases. The CDR3 DNA is TGTGCCAGCAGCTATGGGGCGGGGACAGGGGGCGTAGAGACCCAGTACTTC. As protein: CASSYGAGTGGVETQYF.

This clonotype has at least ten counts. The chain has TRBV6-5 and TRBJ2-1; 9 positions agree with TRBD1. The end of the DNA fits TRBJ2-7 better, so the J call may be wrong. This CDR3 has 15 amino acids. Germline V gives CDR1 MNHEY, CDR2 SVGAGI. Here the CDR3 reads CASSYSRDRDNEQYF. In DNA form, the CDR3 reads TGTGCCAGCAGTTACTCGAGGGACAGGGACAACGAGCAGTACTTC.

By proportion, this clonotype is medium-sized. The chain employs TRBV11-3 and TRBJ2-1, with 7 bases lining up with TRBD1. Germline assignment: CDR1 SGHNT and CDR2 YENEEA. The CDR3 is 12 amino acids. The V segment lost 5 bases and the J segment 10 bases; nucleotides outside the gene matches: 5. The CDR3 protein is CASSRDRVEQFF. CDR3 nucleotides: TGTGCCAGCAGCCGTGACAGGGTGGAGCAGTTCTTC.

The table lists this clonotype with many counts. The rearrangement joins TRBV6-1 to TRBJ2-1, with 7 bases identical to TRBD1. The J call is doubtful: the DNA matches TRBJ2-7 better. Germline lookup yields CDR1 MNHNS and CDR2 SASEGT. The CDR3 totals 15 residues. DNA for the CDR3: TGTGCCAGCAGTAAAACAGGGGATTTAATCGGCGAGCAGTACTTC. Amino acid sequence: CASSKTGDLIGEQYF.

The chain has TRBV4-1 and TRBJ2-5; TRBD2 matches at 8 bases. Germline V gives CDR1 MGHRA, CDR2 YSYEKL. V was pared by 4 bases and J by 2 bases, with 6 bases of the junction left unmatched. This CDR3 is 15 amino acids long. CDR3 sequence reads: CASSRRPGGQETQYF. The CDR3 region has the DNA TGCGCCAGCAGCCGCCGGCCGGGAGGGCAAGAGACCCAGTACTTC.

The chain carries TRBV6-1 and TRBJ2-4; 9 nucleotides match TRBD2. Germline CDR1 reads MNHNS; CDR2 reads SASEGT. The CDR3 is 16 residues long. Germline trimming cut 7 bases from V and 4 bases from J; bases unmatched to any gene: 11. This chain's CDR3 is CASISRREGDKNIQYF. DNA of the CDR3: TGTGCCAGCATCTCCCGGCGGGAGGGAGATAAAAACATTCAGTACTTC.

By proportion, this clonotype is medium-sized. The rearrangement joins TRBV6-1 to TRBJ2-1; 11 bases align to TRBD2. The CDR3 has 15 amino acids. J lost 8 bases, V lost 6 bases, and 9 bases had no gene match. Germline assignment: CDR1 MNHNS and CDR2 SASEGT. CDR3 residues: CASSFSGRAVDEQFF. For the CDR3, the DNA is TGTGCCAGCAGCTTTAGCGGGAGGGCCGTCGATGAGCAGTTCTTC.

In this sample, this clonotype turned up a few times. The gene calls are TRBV5-6 and TRBJ2-7, with a weak D call TRBD2 (5 bases). This CDR3 comprises 14 residues. Deletions cut 0 bases from V and 0 bases from J, with 7 bases between. The germline gives CDR1 SGHDT, CDR2 YYEEEE. The DNA for the CDR3 is TGTGCCAGCAGCTTGGTCGGAGGCTCCTACGAGCAGTACTTC. Translating gives CASSLVGGSYEQYF.

This clonotype was seen repeatedly, ten times or more. This rearrangement joins TRBV6-1 to TRBJ2-5; D is undetermined. Gene TRBJ2-7 matches the end of the DNA better, so the J call may be wrong. The germline V gene encodes CDR1 MNHNS and CDR2 SASEGT. This CDR3 spans 14 amino acids. Here the CDR3 DNA reads TGTGCAATTACAACCCGTTGGCAGGTTGGCGAGCAGTACTTC. The encoded protein is CAITTRWQVGEQYF.

This clonotype occurred many times. The chain employs TRBV4-1 and TRBJ2-5; TRBD2 matches at 16 bases. V was clipped by 1 base and J by 5 bases; unmatched bases: 7. The CDR3 covers 18 residues. The germline gives CDR1 MGHRA, CDR2 YSYEKL. Here the CDR3 DNA reads TGCGCCAGCAGCCAAGGATGGGGGACTAGCGGGAGGGCCGAGACCCAGTACTTC. It encodes CASSQGWGTSGRAETQYF.

In DNA form, the CDR3 reads TGTGCCACCGGGACTAGCGGAAACAATGAGCAGTTCTTC. This gives the protein CATGTSGNNEQFF. The chain uses TRBV27 and TRBJ2-1; 11 bases match TRBD2. CDR3 length: 13 residues. Per germline, CDR1 MNHEY and CDR2 SMNVEV (reference sequence). The V gene end was trimmed by 10 bases and the J gene end by 5 bases; junction bases not matched to a gene: 4.

This clonotype was seen a handful of times. Possible read error: a much larger clone is one base away. This chain connects TRBV6-1 to TRBJ2-1; 11 bases align to TRBD2. The J call may be in error: the DNA end matches TRBJ2-7 better. This CDR3 has 15 residues. Germline-derived CDR1 and CDR2 are MNHNS and SASEGT. The CDR3 region has the DNA TGTGCCAGCAGGACTAGCGGGATGGACTACAATGAGCAGTACTTC. Residues: CASRTSGMDYNEQYF.

The V call is TRBV27, the J call TRBJ2-1, with no clear D. V lost 8 bases and J 0 bases, leaving 14 bases between the germline ends. The CDR3 is made up of 15 amino acids. Germline CDR1 is MNHEY and CDR2 is SMNVEV (reference sequence). The CDR3 DNA sequence: TGTGCCAGCCTAAACTTCAAGAGCTCCTACAATGAGCAGTTCTTC. This encodes CASLNFKSSYNEQFF.

This clonotype appeared once. The gene calls are TRBV30 and TRBJ1-1; TRBD1 agrees at 9 bases. CDR1 and CDR2 from the germline V gene are GTSNPN and SVGIG (reference sequence). Trimming removed 1 base from V and 9 bases from J; junction bases left unmatched: 6. The CDR3 runs to 13 residues. Here the CDR3 DNA reads TGTGCCTGGAGTGGGGGACAGGGTTCACAAGCTTTCTTT. This gives the protein CAWSGGQGSQAFF.

This clonotype is categorized as medium-sized. The CDR3 loop reads CASSYSSGSYEQYF. In nucleotides, the CDR3 is TGTGCCAGCAGTTACTCCAGCGGCTCCTACGAGCAGTACTTC. The V gene is TRBV6-5, the J gene TRBJ2-1, with D possibly being TRBD2 (5 bases). Matching the DNA end better, TRBJ2-7 makes the J call doubtful. This CDR3 region has 14 residues. Germline CDR1 and CDR2: MNHEY and SVGAGI.

V is TRBV11-3 and J is TRBJ2-1, with D possibly TRBD1 on 6 matching bases. V gave up 7 bases and J gave up 0 bases, with 10 bases separating them. The CDR3 totals 14 residues. Germline-derived CDR1 and CDR2 are SGHNT and YENEEA. The CDR3 nucleotides are TGTGCCAGCAAGGGGGAGAGCTCCTACAATGAGCAGTTCTTC. Its translation: CASKGESSYNEQFF.

The chain carries TRBV6-5 and TRBJ2-1; 10 positions match TRBD2. The CDR3 is made up of 18 amino acids. Germline assignment: CDR1 MNHEY and CDR2 SVGAGI. V gave up 2 bases and J gave up 6 bases; unmatched junction bases: 13. The CDR3 region is CASSYQGDKAGGGNEQFF. In DNA, the CDR3 is TGTGCCAGCAGTTACCAGGGGGATAAAGCGGGGGGGGGCAATGAGCAGTTCTTC.

This clonotype has at least ten counts. The V and J genes are TRBV6-1 and TRBJ2-1, with 10 bases matching TRBD1. With V trimmed by 11 bases and J by 6 bases, 10 bases remained unmatched. Germline V gene lookup returns CDR1 MNHNS and CDR2 SASEGT. The CDR3 is 14 residues long. This CDR3 is CAGRQGAFFNEQFF. CDR3 in DNA: TGTGCCGGTCGACAGGGGGCGTTTTTCAATGAGCAGTTCTTC.